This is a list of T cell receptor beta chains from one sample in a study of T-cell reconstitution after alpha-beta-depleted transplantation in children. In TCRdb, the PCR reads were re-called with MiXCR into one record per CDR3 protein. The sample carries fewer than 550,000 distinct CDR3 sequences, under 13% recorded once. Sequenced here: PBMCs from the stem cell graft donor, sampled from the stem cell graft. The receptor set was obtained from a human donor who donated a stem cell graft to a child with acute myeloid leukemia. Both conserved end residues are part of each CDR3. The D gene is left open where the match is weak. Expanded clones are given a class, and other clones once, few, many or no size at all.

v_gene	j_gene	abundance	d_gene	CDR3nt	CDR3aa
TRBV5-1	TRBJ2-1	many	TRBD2	TGCGCCAGCAGACCAGCGGGAGGGACCTACAATGAGCAGTTCTTC	CASRPAGGTYNEQFF
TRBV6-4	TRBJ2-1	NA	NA	TGTGCCAGCAGTGACTCCGCGAGAGATGAGCAGTTCTTC	CASSDSARDEQFF
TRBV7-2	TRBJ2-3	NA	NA	TGTGCCAGCAGACAACTGAGCACAGATACGCAGTATTTT	CASRQLSTDTQYF
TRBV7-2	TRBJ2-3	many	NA	TGTGCCAGCAGCTTGAGTGGGCAGTTTGGTTTGGATACGCAGTATTTT	CASSLSGQFGLDTQYF
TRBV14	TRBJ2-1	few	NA	TGTGCCAGCAGCCCACAGGGAGGGTACAATGAGCAGTTCTTC	CASSPQGGYNEQFF
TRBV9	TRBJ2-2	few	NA	TGTGCCAGCAGCGCGTACCCGGACGGGAAGAACACCGGGGAGCTGTTTTTT	CASSAYPDGKNTGELFF
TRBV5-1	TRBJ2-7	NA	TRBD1	TGCGCCAGCAGCTTGGATGGGACAGGGCTCTACCAGCAGTACTTC	CASSLDGTGLYQQYF
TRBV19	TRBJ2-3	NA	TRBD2	TGTGCCAGTAGTACGACTAGCGGGGTCACAGATACGCAGTATTTT	CASSTTSGVTDTQYF
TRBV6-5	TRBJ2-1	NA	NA	TGTGCCAGCAGTTACTCAGACCCAAGGGGGCAGTTCTTC	CASSYSDPRGQFF
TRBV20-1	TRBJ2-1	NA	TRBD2	TGCAGTGCTAGCGGGAGGAGCTCCTACAATGAGCAGTTCTTC	CSASGRSSYNEQFF
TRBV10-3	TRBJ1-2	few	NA	TGTGCCATCAGTGAATTCGTGGGTGCCGGAAACAATGGCTACACCTTC	CAISEFVGAGNNGYTF
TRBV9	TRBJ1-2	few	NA	TGTGCCAGCAGCGTAGAAGCAGGTACCAACTATGGCTACACCTTC	CASSVEAGTNYGYTF
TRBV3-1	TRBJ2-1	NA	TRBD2	TGTGCCAGCAGCCAAGGGATAGCGGGAGTGGATGAGCAGTTCTTC	CASSQGIAGVDEQFF
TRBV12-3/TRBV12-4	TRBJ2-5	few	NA	TGTGCCAGCAGTTTAGCGCTCGGACAAGAGACCCAGTACTTC	CASSLALGQETQYF
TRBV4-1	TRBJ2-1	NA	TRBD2	TGCGCCAGCAGCCAAGAGGTCGGGCTAGCGGGAGTGGGTGAGCAGTTCTTC	CASSQEVGLAGVGEQFF
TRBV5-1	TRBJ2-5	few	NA	TGCGCCAGCAGCTCGTCCACAGGGACCCCAGAGACCCAGTACTTC	CASSSSTGTPETQYF
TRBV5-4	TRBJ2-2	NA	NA	TGTGCCAGCAGCTGGGACTCCACCGGGGAGCTGTTTTTT	CASSWDSTGELFF
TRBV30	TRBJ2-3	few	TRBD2	TGTGCCTGGAGTGTAGGCGGGGGGCCGCAAGATACGCAGTATTTT	CAWSVGGGPQDTQYF
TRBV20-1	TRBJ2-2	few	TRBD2	TGCAGTGCTAGGGTAGCGGGTCACCCAAACACCGGGGAGCTGTTTTTT	CSARVAGHPNTGELFF
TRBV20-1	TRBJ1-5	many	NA	TGCAGTGCTAGAGGGGGGGCGGGGTATAGCAATCAGCCCCAGCATTTT	CSARGGAGYSNQPQHF
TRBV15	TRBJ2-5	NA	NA	TGTGCCACCAGCAGAGATAACAGGAAAGAGACCCAGTACTTC	CATSRDNRKETQYF
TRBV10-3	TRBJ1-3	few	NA	TGTGCCATCAGTGATTACGGAGCCGGGGAAAAAGGAAACACCATATATTTT	CAISDYGAGEKGNTIYF
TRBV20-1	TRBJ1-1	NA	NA	TGCAAGGGACTGCGAAACACTGAAGCTTTCTTT	CKGLRNTEAFF
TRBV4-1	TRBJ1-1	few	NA	TGCGCCAGCGCCTTTAGGGCTATGAACACTGAAGCTTTCTTT	CASAFRAMNTEAFF
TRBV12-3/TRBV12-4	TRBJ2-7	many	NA	TGTGCCAGCAGTTCGGGGCCTTCCGAGCAGTACTTC	CASSSGPSEQYF
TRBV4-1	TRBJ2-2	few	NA	TGCGCCAGCAGCCAGGACCCGACCCCCGGGGAGCTGTTTTTT	CASSQDPTPGELFF
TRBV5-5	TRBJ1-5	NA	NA	TGTGCCAGCAGGCCGGGGACTGGCAATCAGCCCCAGCATTTT	CASRPGTGNQPQHF
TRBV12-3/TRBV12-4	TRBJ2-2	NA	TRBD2	TGTGCCAGCAGTTTTACTAGCGGGAGGGCGAGCGGGGAGCTGTTTTTT	CASSFTSGRASGELFF
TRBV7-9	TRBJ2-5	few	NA	TGTGCCAGCAGCCGGGACTTCCTCCATGAAGAGACCCAGTACTTC	CASSRDFLHEETQYF
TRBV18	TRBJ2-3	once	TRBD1	TGTGCCAGCTCACTCCGGACAGGACCCAGCACAGATACGCAGTATTTT	CASSLRTGPSTDTQYF
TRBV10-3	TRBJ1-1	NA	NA	TGTGCCATCAGCCCAACAGAGAACACTGAAGCTTTCTTT	CAISPTENTEAFF
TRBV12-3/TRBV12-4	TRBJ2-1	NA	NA	TGTGCCAGCAGTTCGGACCAGAGCTCCTACAATGAGCAGTTCTTC	CASSSDQSSYNEQFF
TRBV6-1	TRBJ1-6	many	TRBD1	TGTGCCAGCAGTGAGGAAATGGGACAGGGTTTTTCGCCCCTCCACTTT	CASSEEMGQGFSPLHF
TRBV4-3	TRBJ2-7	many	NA	TGCGCCAGCAGCCAAGAGCGCGGTACCGAGCAGTACTTC	CASSQERGTEQYF
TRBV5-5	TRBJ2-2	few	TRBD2	TGTGCCAGCATCACCTATGCGGGGGTGAGCACCGGGGAGCTGTTTTTT	CASITYAGVSTGELFF
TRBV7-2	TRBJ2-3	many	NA	TGTGCCAGCAGCTTAGGTCTAGCTTACACAGATACGCAGTATTTT	CASSLGLAYTDTQYF
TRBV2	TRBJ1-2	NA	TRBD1	TGTGCCAGCAGATCGACAGGGTGGAACTATGGCTACACCTTC	CASRSTGWNYGYTF
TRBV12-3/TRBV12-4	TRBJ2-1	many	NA	TGTGCCAGCAGCGCGAACGGGGACCCTTCCTACAATGAGCAGTTCTTC	CASSANGDPSYNEQFF
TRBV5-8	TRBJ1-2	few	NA	TGTGCCAGCAGCTTCGAACAGGCCCGATCGTATGGCTACACCTTC	CASSFEQARSYGYTF
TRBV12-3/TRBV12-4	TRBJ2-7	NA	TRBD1	TGTGCCAGCAGCTATCGGACAGGGATCGGATTTTACGAGCAGTACTTC	CASSYRTGIGFYEQYF
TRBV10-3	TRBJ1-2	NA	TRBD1	TGTGCCATCAGCGACGGGCAGGGGGGCGGCTACACCTTC	CAISDGQGGGYTF
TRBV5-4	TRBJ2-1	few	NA	TGTGCCAGCAGCTTGGTTGCGGTTCCCTACAATGAGCAGTTCTTC	CASSLVAVPYNEQFF
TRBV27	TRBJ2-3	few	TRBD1	TGTGCCACCGTTAGACAGGGTACAGATACGCAGTATTTT	CATVRQGTDTQYF
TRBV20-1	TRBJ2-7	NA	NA	TGCAGTGCTAGGCCCCCAGAGTACGAGCAGTACTTC	CSARPPEYEQYF
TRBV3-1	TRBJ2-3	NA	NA	TGTGCCAGCAGCCAACAAACAGCGGACTTCAGCACAGATACGCAGTATTTT	CASSQQTADFSTDTQYF
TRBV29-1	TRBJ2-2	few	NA	TGCAGCGCTCGGTCGGGGCCGAACACCGGGGAGCTGTTTTTT	CSARSGPNTGELFF
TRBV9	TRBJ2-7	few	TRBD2	TGTGCCAGCAGCCGGAGCGGGAGTTGGGTTTTTTACGAGCAGTACTTC	CASSRSGSWVFYEQYF
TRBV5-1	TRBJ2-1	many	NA	TGCGCCAGCAGTTTTGACAATGAGCAGTTCTTC	CASSFDNEQFF
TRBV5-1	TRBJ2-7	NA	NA	TGCGCCAGCAGCTTGTTAGGACGGCGTGATTACGAGCAGTACTTC	CASSLLGRRDYEQYF
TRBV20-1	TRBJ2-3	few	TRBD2	TGCAGTGCTAGAGATCTGGGGACTAGGTCCACAGATACGCAGTATTTT	CSARDLGTRSTDTQYF
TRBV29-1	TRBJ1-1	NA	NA	TGCAGCGTTGGGATCTTCCGCGGGGGCACTGAAGCTTTCTTT	CSVGIFRGGTEAFF
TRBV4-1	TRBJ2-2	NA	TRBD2	TGCGCCAGCAGCCAAGAGGTGCTAGCGGGGAGGTTGGCCGGGGAGCTGTTTTTT	CASSQEVLAGRLAGELFF
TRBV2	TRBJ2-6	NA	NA	TGTGCCAGCAGTGAAACTGGGGCCAACGGCCTGACTTTC	CASSETGANGLTF
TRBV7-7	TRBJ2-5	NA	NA	TGTGCTAGCAGCCCCCACGGAGGCATGCAGGAGACCCAGTACTTC	CASSPHGGMQETQYF
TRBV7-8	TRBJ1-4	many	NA	TGTGCCAGCAGCTCCACGCGGGTTAATGAAAAACTGTTTTTT	CASSSTRVNEKLFF